This TCR beta chain is from a study of early T cells in non-severe SARS-CoV-2 infection. Study in general: Chains were unpaired, as sequencing was done on bulk RNA from unsorted whole blood.

This clonotype was counted between two and nine times. Unique molecular identifier tags were affixed to discrete cDNA molecules. One entry per CDR3 protein results from TCRdb running MiXCR on the 5' RACE reads. The table includes 90,000 to 120,000 distinct CDR3 sequences, 11% detected once. The sequenced sample consisted of whole blood. This sequence originates from an adult who was a healthcare worker with PCR-confirmed SARS-CoV-2 infection or an uninfected control (not recorded which).

The CDR3 here is CASSGRLAANTGELFF. Here the CDR3 DNA reads TGTGCCAGCAGCGGGCGACTAGCGGCGAACACCGGGGAGCTGTTTTTT. The rearrangement joins TRBV9 to TRBJ2-2; TRBD2 matches at 9 bases. This CDR3 comprises 16 residues. Germline V gene data show CDR1 as SGDLS and CDR2 as YYNGEE. V shed 3 bases and J 0 bases; nucleotides not matched to a gene: 3.